This TCR beta chain was found in a study of cytomegalovirus exposure and HLA in healthy donors. General study findings and limits: As a later analysis showed, a missense DCLRE1C variant was linked to trimming of TCR beta V- and J-genes. High specificity and sensitivity for cytomegalovirus status were reported for the classifier.

13 Jbeta primers and 60 Vbeta primers were used for the PCR. Authors' methods: In a later analysis, about 9.9 million of about 80 million unique beta chains occurred in at least two donors. The assay was immunoSEQ multiplex PCR, and TCRdb's table has in-frame clones only and misses some. V and J calls and clone size come straight from that table; D and trimming were deduced from the DNA. The data show around 170,000 clones, roughly 80% seen once. The V end was cut by 1 base, the J end by 4 bases, with 16 bases between. The CDR3 is 16 residues long. Germline V lookup: CDR1 SGHTA, CDR2 FQGNSA. As for this clone: The antigen is unknown. It is likely a read error, because the conserved phenylalanine at the end of the CDR3 is missing.

This clonotype originated in a male donor in good health and CMV-seronegative. The J gene is TRBJ1-2, the V gene TRBV7-2; no firm D call. The sequenced material came from PBMCs. The CDR3 bases are TGTGCCAGCAGCTTAGGCGGTACATTCCCCACCTATGGCTACACCCTC. Translated, it gives CASSLGGTFPTYGYTL.